The rows below give T cell receptor beta chains drawn from one sample of a study of T cell clones after liver transplantation. Measured with immunoSEQ multiplex PCR; TCRdb has only the in-frame clones, and not every one. The table has 50,000 or so clones, roughly nine tenths seen once; the top ten hold 14%. The source material was CD8+ T cells from blood, sampled 12 months after liver transplant. The source of these receptors is a human patient who received a liver transplant. Some T cells may be graft donor cells. Both conserved end residues are part of each CDR3. Fields, in order: CDR3 protein, CDR3 DNA, D gene, clone size, V gene, CDR3 length, J gene. A D gene is named only where the DNA matches it firmly. Clone size is given for some rows only: seen once, a few or many times, or a class if the clone is expanded.

CDR3aa: CASSGAYNQPQHF
CDR3nt: TGTGCCAGCAGTGGGGCCTACAATCAGCCCCAGCATTTT
d_gene: .
abundance: once
v_gene: TRBV2
len: 13
j_gene: TRBJ1-5

CDR3aa: CASSLTGEGPGNTIYF
CDR3nt: TGTGCCAGCAGCCTAACAGGGGAAGGGCCAGGAAACACCATATATTTT
d_gene: TRBD1
abundance: .
v_gene: TRBV2
len: 16
j_gene: TRBJ1-3

CDR3aa: CASTSWGSANTGELFF
CDR3nt: TGTGCCAGCACCAGCTGGGGATCCGCGAACACCGGGGAGCTGTTTTTT
d_gene: .
abundance: .
v_gene: TRBV28
len: 16
j_gene: TRBJ2-2

CDR3aa: CASSQQGPDTDTQYF
CDR3nt: TGTGCCAGCAGCCAACAGGGGCCCGACACAGATACGCAGTATTTT
d_gene: .
abundance: .
v_gene: TRBV16
len: 15
j_gene: TRBJ2-3

CDR3aa: CASSLDEGLIMGYTF
CDR3nt: TGTGCCAGCAGCTTAGACGAGGGACTGATTATGGGCTACACCTTC
d_gene: .
abundance: medium-sized
v_gene: TRBV7-9
len: 15
j_gene: TRBJ1-2

CDR3aa: CASAMFNQPQHF
CDR3nt: TGTGCCAGCGCTATGTTCAATCAGCCCCAGCATTTT
d_gene: .
abundance: .
v_gene: TRBV27
len: 12
j_gene: TRBJ1-5

CDR3aa: CASRGGNTEAFF
CDR3nt: TGTGCCAGCAGGGGCGGGAACACTGAAGCTTTCTTT
d_gene: .
abundance: .
v_gene: TRBV27
len: 12
j_gene: TRBJ1-1

CDR3aa: CASSYGTSGRYTQYF
CDR3nt: TGTGCCAGCTCCTACGGGACTAGCGGGCGGTATACGCAGTATTTT
d_gene: TRBD2
abundance: .
v_gene: TRBV13
len: 15
j_gene: TRBJ2-3

CDR3aa: CASSLNRDGYGYTF
CDR3nt: TGTGCCAGCAGTCTTAATCGGGACGGCTATGGCTACACCTTC
d_gene: .
abundance: .
v_gene: TRBV2
len: 14
j_gene: TRBJ1-2

CDR3aa: CASKVGFSGNTIYF
CDR3nt: TGTGCCAGCAAAGTTGGATTTTCTGGAAACACCATATATTTT
d_gene: .
abundance: .
v_gene: TRBV28
len: 14
j_gene: TRBJ1-3

CDR3aa: CASSLGRGTGAYEQYF
CDR3nt: TGCGCCAGCAGCTTGGGTCGGGGTACAGGAGCCTACGAGCAGTACTTC
d_gene: .
abundance: .
v_gene: TRBV5-1
len: 16
j_gene: TRBJ2-7

CDR3aa: CASSLLSGVGEQYF
CDR3nt: TGTGCCAGCAGCTTACTGTCAGGGGTGGGCGAGCAGTACTTC
d_gene: .
abundance: once
v_gene: TRBV7-9
len: 14
j_gene: TRBJ2-7

CDR3aa: CASSRTPNTGELFF
CDR3nt: TGTGCCAGCTCCAGGACGCCGAACACCGGGGAGCTGTTTTTT
d_gene: .
abundance: once
v_gene: TRBV16
len: 14
j_gene: TRBJ2-2

CDR3aa: CASTVWLGAREQFF
CDR3nt: TGTGCCAGCACCGTGTGGTTGGGCGCAAGGGAGCAGTTCTTC
d_gene: .
abundance: few
v_gene: TRBV28
len: 14
j_gene: TRBJ2-1

CDR3aa: CASSFDREGSNQPQHF
CDR3nt: TGTGCCAGCAGCTTCGACAGGGAGGGTAGCAATCAGCCCCAGCATTTT
d_gene: TRBD1
abundance: .
v_gene: TRBV7-8
len: 16
j_gene: TRBJ1-5

CDR3aa: CASSPNLAEPTNLDTQYF
CDR3nt: TGTGCCAGCAGCCCAAATTTAGCGGAGCCTACAAACCTAGATACGCAGTATTTT
d_gene: .
abundance: .
v_gene: TRBV11-2
len: 18
j_gene: TRBJ2-3

CDR3aa: CASSSRQGEGYTF
CDR3nt: TGTGCCAGCAGCTCCAGACAGGGTGAGGGCTACACCTTC
d_gene: TRBD1
abundance: .
v_gene: TRBV11-2
len: 13
j_gene: TRBJ1-2

CDR3aa: CASSMVGQGAYEQYF
CDR3nt: TGTGCCAGTAGTATGGTCGGACAGGGGGCCTACGAGCAGTACTTC
d_gene: TRBD1
abundance: once
v_gene: TRBV19
len: 15
j_gene: TRBJ2-7

CDR3aa: CASSYSNQPQETQYF
CDR3nt: TGTGCCAGCAGTTACTCGAATCAGCCCCAAGAGACCCAGTACTTC
d_gene: .
abundance: .
v_gene: TRBV6-5
len: 15
j_gene: TRBJ2-5

CDR3aa: CASSPLNNEQFF
CDR3nt: TGTGCCAGCAGCCCCCTTAACAATGAGCAGTTCTTC
d_gene: .
abundance: .
v_gene: TRBV7-9
len: 12
j_gene: TRBJ2-1

CDR3aa: CASSLGPRGTYEQYF
CDR3nt: TGTGCCAGCAGCTTAGGACCCAGGGGGACCTACGAGCAGTACTTC
d_gene: TRBD1
abundance: .
v_gene: TRBV11-2
len: 15
j_gene: TRBJ2-7

CDR3aa: CASSPRVDYQETQYF
CDR3nt: TGTGCCAGCAGTCCCCGAGTGGACTACCAAGAGACCCAGTACTTC
d_gene: .
abundance: .
v_gene: TRBV28
len: 15
j_gene: TRBJ2-5

CDR3aa: CASSLEGGPNQPQHF
CDR3nt: TGTGCCAGCAGTTTAGAAGGCGGGCCTAATCAGCCCCAGCATTTT
d_gene: .
abundance: .
v_gene: TRBV27
len: 15
j_gene: TRBJ1-5

CDR3aa: CASSLGGSLYYNEQFF
CDR3nt: TGTGCCAGCAGTTTAGGGGGTAGCCTCTACTACAATGAGCAGTTCTTC
d_gene: .
abundance: once
v_gene: TRBV27
len: 16
j_gene: TRBJ2-1

CDR3aa: CASSLVGRIYEQYF
CDR3nt: TGTGCCAGCAGTTTGGTCGGGAGGATTTACGAGCAGTACTTC
d_gene: TRBD2
abundance: .
v_gene: TRBV27
len: 14
j_gene: TRBJ2-7

CDR3aa: CASKRLAGEREQYF
CDR3nt: TGTGCCAGCAAACGACTAGCGGGAGAGAGGGAGCAGTACTTC
d_gene: TRBD2
abundance: .
v_gene: TRBV6-1
len: 14
j_gene: TRBJ2-7

CDR3aa: CSVPIMNTEAFF
CDR3nt: TGCAGCGTGCCAATCATGAACACTGAAGCTTTCTTT
d_gene: .
abundance: .
v_gene: TRBV29-1
len: 12
j_gene: TRBJ1-1

CDR3aa: CASSDLWGSEQFF
CDR3nt: TGTGCCAGCAGCGATCTTTGGGGTAGCGAGCAGTTCTTC
d_gene: .
abundance: once
v_gene: TRBV28
len: 13
j_gene: TRBJ2-1

CDR3aa: CATMSLGEQYF
CDR3nt: TGTGCCACCATGTCCCTGGGCGAGCAGTACTTC
d_gene: .
abundance: .
v_gene: TRBV28
len: 11
j_gene: TRBJ2-7

CDR3aa: CARAKRASYNEQFF
CDR3nt: TGTGCCCGGGCCAAGAGGGCCTCCTACAATGAGCAGTTCTTC
d_gene: .
abundance: .
v_gene: TRBV30
len: 14
j_gene: TRBJ2-1

CDR3aa: CASSSWFLTASYNEQFF
CDR3nt: TGTGCCAGCAGTTCTTGGTTCCTAACGGCCTCCTACAATGAGCAGTTCTTC
d_gene: .
abundance: .
v_gene: TRBV28
len: 17
j_gene: TRBJ2-1

CDR3aa: CASSSSTVLGTEAFF
CDR3nt: TGTGCCAGCAGTTCATCGACAGTCCTGGGGACTGAAGCTTTCTTT
d_gene: .
abundance: .
v_gene: TRBV27
len: 15
j_gene: TRBJ1-1

CDR3aa: CASSWRPTYEQYF
CDR3nt: TGTGCCAGCAGTTGGAGGCCTACCTACGAGCAGTACTTC
d_gene: .
abundance: many
v_gene: TRBV27
len: 13
j_gene: TRBJ2-7

CDR3aa: CASSTLTGVNGRSYEQYF
CDR3nt: TGTGCCAGTAGTACCCTAACAGGGGTCAACGGGAGATCCTACGAGCAGTACTTC
d_gene: .
abundance: .
v_gene: TRBV19
len: 18
j_gene: TRBJ2-7

CDR3aa: CASSFQRPSYEQYF
CDR3nt: TGCGCCAGCAGCTTCCAGCGTCCGTCCTACGAGCAGTACTTC
d_gene: .
abundance: .
v_gene: TRBV5-1
len: 14
j_gene: TRBJ2-7

CDR3aa: CASNPTAGELFF
CDR3nt: TGTGCCAGCAATCCGACCGCGGGGGAGCTGTTTTTT
d_gene: .
abundance: .
v_gene: TRBV9
len: 12
j_gene: TRBJ2-2

CDR3aa: CASESSGSYEQYF
CDR3nt: TGCGCCAGCGAGTCTAGCGGGAGTTACGAGCAGTACTTC
d_gene: TRBD2
abundance: .
v_gene: TRBV10-2
len: 13
j_gene: TRBJ2-7

CDR3aa: CASSLTGTGGRQPQHF
CDR3nt: TGTGCCAGCAGCTTGACCGGGACAGGGGGCCGACAGCCCCAGCATTTT
d_gene: TRBD1
abundance: .
v_gene: TRBV7-2
len: 16
j_gene: TRBJ1-5

CDR3aa: CASSIVPGGYGYTF
CDR3nt: TGTGCCAGTAGTATAGTACCAGGGGGCTATGGCTACACCTTC
d_gene: TRBD1
abundance: .
v_gene: TRBV19
len: 14
j_gene: TRBJ1-2

CDR3aa: CASSLVEGRETQYF
CDR3nt: TGTGCCAGCAGCTTAGTAGAGGGCAGGGAGACCCAGTACTTC
d_gene: .
abundance: .
v_gene: TRBV7-6
len: 14
j_gene: TRBJ2-5

CDR3aa: CASSGTSGLHTDTDTQYF
CDR3nt: TGTGCCAGCAGCGGGACTAGCGGACTACATACAGACACAGATACGCAGTATTTT
d_gene: TRBD2
abundance: .
v_gene: TRBV6-4
len: 18
j_gene: TRBJ2-3

CDR3aa: CASSLWGAFSYEQYF
CDR3nt: TGTGCCAGCAGTTTATGGGGGGCGTTTTCCTACGAGCAGTACTTC
d_gene: .
abundance: .
v_gene: TRBV27
len: 15
j_gene: TRBJ2-7

CDR3aa: CASSLEQGRDGYTF
CDR3nt: TGTGCCAGCAGTTTGGAGCAGGGCAGGGATGGCTACACCTTC
d_gene: .
abundance: .
v_gene: TRBV27
len: 14
j_gene: TRBJ1-2

CDR3aa: CASSSGPTRGYTF
CDR3nt: TGCGCCAGCAGCTCGGGCCCTACTCGAGGCTACACCTTC
d_gene: .
abundance: .
v_gene: TRBV5-1
len: 13
j_gene: TRBJ1-2

CDR3aa: CASSFSPAGRGDYEQYF
CDR3nt: TGTGCCAGCAGCTTTTCCCCCGCCGGCAGGGGCGATTACGAGCAGTACTTC
d_gene: .
abundance: .
v_gene: TRBV7-8
len: 17
j_gene: TRBJ2-7

CDR3aa: CSAGTSGNYEQYF
CDR3nt: TGCAGCGCAGGGACTAGCGGGAACTACGAGCAGTACTTC
d_gene: TRBD2
abundance: .
v_gene: TRBV29-1
len: 13
j_gene: TRBJ2-7

CDR3aa: CASSETDTWESNQPQHF
CDR3nt: TGTGCCAGCAGTGAAACCGATACATGGGAGAGCAATCAGCCCCAGCATTTT
d_gene: .
abundance: .
v_gene: TRBV6-1
len: 17
j_gene: TRBJ1-5

CDR3aa: CASSQDPGLAGVGEQFF
CDR3nt: TGCGCCAGCAGCCAAGATCCGGGACTAGCGGGAGTAGGCGAGCAGTTCTTC
d_gene: TRBD2
abundance: .
v_gene: TRBV4-1
len: 17
j_gene: TRBJ2-1

CDR3aa: CAWSVGEFAYGYTF
CDR3nt: TGTGCCTGGAGTGTAGGGGAATTCGCCTATGGCTACACCTTC
d_gene: .
abundance: .
v_gene: TRBV30
len: 14
j_gene: TRBJ1-2

CDR3aa: CASSQPLLGEQFF
CDR3nt: TGCGCCAGCAGCCAACCTCTCTTAGGGGAGCAGTTCTTC
d_gene: .
abundance: once
v_gene: TRBV4-1
len: 13
j_gene: TRBJ2-1

CDR3aa: CSVLGGTVYNEQFF
CDR3nt: TGCAGCGTCCTTGGGGGGACAGTCTACAATGAGCAGTTCTTC
d_gene: .
abundance: .
v_gene: TRBV29-1
len: 14
j_gene: TRBJ2-1

CDR3aa: CASKRTSENTGELFF
CDR3nt: TGCGCCAGCAAACGGACTAGCGAGAACACCGGGGAGCTGTTTTTT
d_gene: TRBD2
abundance: .
v_gene: TRBV4-1
len: 15
j_gene: TRBJ2-2

CDR3aa: CATRTANTEAFF
CDR3nt: TGTGCCACCCGAACGGCTAACACTGAAGCTTTCTTT
d_gene: .
abundance: .
v_gene: TRBV25-1
len: 12
j_gene: TRBJ1-1

CDR3aa: CASSVRTSGGVDEQFF
CDR3nt: TGTGCCAGCAGCGTCCGGACTAGCGGAGGGGTAGATGAGCAGTTCTTC
d_gene: TRBD2
abundance: .
v_gene: TRBV9
len: 16
j_gene: TRBJ2-1

CDR3aa: CATNGGPRGVDEQYF
CDR3nt: TGTGCCACCAACGGGGGGCCCAGGGGAGTCGACGAGCAGTACTTC
d_gene: .
abundance: once
v_gene: TRBV15
len: 15
j_gene: TRBJ2-7

CDR3aa: CASSLGGLAGAHTGELFF
CDR3nt: TGTGCCAGCAGCTTGGGCGGGCTAGCGGGAGCACACACCGGGGAGCTGTTTTTT
d_gene: TRBD2
abundance: once
v_gene: TRBV5-6
len: 18
j_gene: TRBJ2-2

CDR3aa: CASSSSGRGETQYF
CDR3nt: TGTGCCAGCAGCTCGAGCGGGAGAGGGGAGACCCAGTACTTC
d_gene: TRBD2
abundance: .
v_gene: TRBV7-6
len: 14
j_gene: TRBJ2-5

CDR3aa: CAEHFGRAPPHTDTQYF
CDR3nt: TGTGCCGAGCACTTCGGACGGGCCCCCCCTCACACAGATACGCAGTATTTT
d_gene: .
abundance: .
v_gene: TRBV7-4
len: 17
j_gene: TRBJ2-3

CDR3aa: CASSPTGLLYEQYF
CDR3nt: TGCGCCAGCAGCCCTACGGGACTACTTTACGAGCAGTACTTC
d_gene: TRBD2
abundance: once
v_gene: TRBV5-1
len: 14
j_gene: TRBJ2-7